This passage covers 27 T cell receptor beta chains from one sample sequenced in a study of CD8 T cells in Susac syndrome. Reverse transcription of roughly 0.45 to 1 ug RNA was performed with random hexamers. TCRdb independently ran MiXCR on the immunoSEQ multiplex PCR reads; one entry per CDR3 protein. Here the sample spans more than 75,000 distinct CDR3 sequences, over 80% being singletons. Sequencing used CD8+ T cells from PBMCs. These receptors originate from a human donor in good health.

The J gene is TRBJ1-2, the V gene TRBV9, with D maybe TRBD1 (6 bases). The CDR3 contains 19 residues. Germline V gene data show CDR1 as SGDLS and CDR2 as YYNGEE. V lost 3 bases to trimming and J lost 6 bases, with 30 bases between them. DNA of the CDR3: TGTGCCAGCAGCGCACAAAACCCCCCACCGATCTCAGGGGTCGATGGCTACACCTTC. Translation gives CASSAQNPPPISGVDGYTF.

The chain employs TRBV21-1 and TRBJ2-7; the tabulated D call, TRBD1, remains unverified against the DNA. TRBV21-1 is classified as a pseudogene. CDR3 size: 13 residues. The CDR3 DNA follows: TGTGCCCACGAGAATGTGGGACACTACGAGCAGTACTTC. Its protein product is CAHENVGHYEQYF.

The CDR3 DNA sequence: TGCGCCAGCAGTCCGACAGGGGTAGCCTACAATGAGCAGTTCTTC. This codes for CASSPTGVAYNEQFF. The rearrangement joins TRBV23-1 to TRBJ2-1; 8 nucleotides line up with TRBD1. TRBV23-1 is filed as an ORF, its function uncertain. The CDR3 has 15 residues. J lost 2 bases, V lost 4 bases, and 4 bases had no gene match.

This sequence joins TRBV27 and TRBJ2-2; D not certain. V was trimmed by 5 bases and J by 0 bases, leaving 10 bases between them. The CDR3 spans 15 residues. From germline, CDR1 is MNHEY and CDR2 SMNVEV (reference sequence). CDR3 nucleotides: TGTGCCAGCAGTCCAAAAGGGTCGAACACCGGGGAGCTGTTTTTT. Its translation: CASSPKGSNTGELFF.

The chain joins TRBV9 to TRBJ2-5, with TRBD2 identical over 9 bases. Germline CDR1 and CDR2: SGDLS and YYNGEE. The CDR3 consists of 15 residues. V lost 2 bases to trimming and J lost 4 bases; unmatched junction nucleotides: 6. CDR3 sequence: CASSVGAGGIETQYF. DNA of the CDR3: TGTGCCAGCAGCGTTGGAGCGGGGGGAATAGAGACCCAGTACTTC.

The chain recombines TRBV6-5 with TRBJ2-5; 8 bases map to TRBD1. Looked up from germline, CDR1 is MNHEY and CDR2 is SVGAGI. This CDR3 comprises 14 residues. V dropped 2 bases and J dropped 4; count of bases not matched to a gene: 3. The CDR3 bases are TGTGCCAGCAGTTACATAGGACAGGGAGAGACCCAGTACTTC. It specifies CASSYIGQGETQYF.

The chain links TRBV5-4 to TRBJ1-2; tentatively, D is TRBD1 (5 bases). The V and J ends lost 0 bases and 4 bases respectively, with 10 bases between them. This CDR3 region has 14 residues. Germline CDR1 is SGHNT and CDR2 is YYREEE (reference sequence). The DNA of the CDR3 is TGTGCCAGCAGCTTGGCCGGGGCGACCTATGGCTACACCTTC. Translation: CASSLAGATYGYTF.

The V gene is TRBV6-5, the J gene TRBJ2-5, with TRBD1 matching over 7 bases. The CDR3 has 19 residues. The germline CDR1 and CDR2 sequences are MNHEY and SVGAGI. Trimming at V came to 0 bases and at J to 5 bases, leaving 18 bases not matched to a gene. CDR3: CASSYSVEGAEDRLETQYF. For the CDR3, the DNA is TGTGCCAGCAGTTACTCGGTAGAGGGGGCGGAAGATCGCCTGGAGACCCAGTACTTC.

This clonotype was counted a single time. The chain links TRBV5-1 to TRBJ2-2, with D unclear. The V gene lost 0 bases and the J gene lost 0 bases, with 12 bases spanning the gap. CDR1 SGHRS and CDR2 YFSETQ come from the germline V gene. This CDR3 has 17 amino acids. CDR3 coding DNA: TGCGCCAGCAGCTTGGTATCAGCCCGCGCGAACACCGGGGAGCTGTTTTTT. It is translated as CASSLVSARANTGELFF. The variable domain in full, completed from reference TRBV5-1 and TRBJ2-2, reads KAGVTQTPRYLIKTRGQQVTLSCSPISGHRSVSWYQQTPGQGLQFLFEYFSETQRNKGNFPGRFSGRQFSNSRSEMNVSTLELGDSALYLCASSLVSARANTGELFFGEGSRLTVL.

The chain has TRBV5-4 and TRBJ2-3; 11 bases are shared with TRBD2. Germline V CDR1 and CDR2: SGHNT, YYREEE (reference sequence). V lost 6 bases, J lost 5 bases, and 5 bases stayed unmatched. CDR3 size: 14 residues. CDR3 loop: CASNLAGGQDTQYF. The DNA of the CDR3 is TGTGCCAGCAACCTAGCGGGGGGACAAGATACGCAGTATTTT.

The chain uses TRBV29-1 and TRBJ2-1; the D is unclear. Germline V gene data show CDR1 as SQVTM and CDR2 as ANQGSEA. CDR3 length: 14 amino acids. V shed 6 bases and J shed 0 bases, with 12 bases lying between them. The DNA of the CDR3 is TGCAGCGTCCCCGGCCTTAGCTCCTACAATGAGCAGTTCTTC. Amino acids: CSVPGLSSYNEQFF.

The chain carries TRBV29-1 and TRBJ2-2, with a possible D match to TRBD2 (5 bases). In germline, CDR1 is SQVTM, CDR2 ANQGSEA. The CDR3 has 13 amino acids. In DNA, the CDR3 is TGCGTACATGGCGGAGGAAACACCGGGGAGCTGTTTTTT. Translation: CVHGGGNTGELFF.

V is TRBV20-1 and J is TRBJ2-7; 7 nucleotides line up with TRBD2. Germline CDR1 DFQATT, CDR2 SNEGSKA (reference sequence). The CDR3 extends over 15 amino acids. V lost 5 bases and J lost 7; bases outside the gene matches: 17. In DNA, the CDR3 is TGCAGTGCTCAGATTTGGGGACTACACCCCCGGGAGCAGTACTTC. As protein: CSAQIWGLHPREQYF.

V usage is TRBV3-1 and J usage is TRBJ2-1; possibly TRBD2 for D (6 bases). This CDR3 region has 18 residues. Trimming cost V 2 bases and J 1 base, with 18 bases left between them. The germline CDR1 and CDR2 sequences are LGHDT and YNNKEL (reference sequence). CDR3 sequence (DNA): TGTGCCAGCAGCCAAAAAACAGGTGTGGGGGGATCCTACAATGAGCAGTTCTTC. It specifies CASSQKTGVGGSYNEQFF.

The J gene is TRBJ2-3, the V gene TRBV7-9; possibly TRBD1 or TRBD2 for D (6 bases each). Trimming took 1 base from V and 2 from J, leaving 10 bases between them. In germline, CDR1 is SEHNR, CDR2 FQNEAQ (reference sequence). The CDR3 runs 15 residues. DNA of the CDR3: TGTGCCAGCAGCTTAGAGGGGGGTAACACAGATACGCAGTATTTT. Protein sequence: CASSLEGGNTDTQYF. The full variable domain, with the rest looked up from reference TRBV7-9 and TRBJ2-3, is DTGVSQNPRHKITKRGQNVTFRCDPISEHNRLYWYRQTLGQGPEFLTYFQNEAQLEKSRLLSDRFSAERPKGSFSTLEIQRTEQGDSAMYLCASSLEGGNTDTQYFGPGTRLTVL.

The CDR3 protein is CASSLTGVEAFF. The CDR3 DNA follows: TGTGCCAGCAGCTTGACTGGGGTTGAAGCTTTCTTT. This chain uses TRBV5-4 with TRBJ1-1; D remains ambiguous. Germline CDR1 and CDR2: SGHNT and YYREEE (reference sequence). The CDR3 loop spans 12 amino acids. The germline V and J ends were trimmed by 1 base and 7 bases, with 8 bases remaining between them. Using reference TRBV5-4 and TRBJ1-1 for the parts outside the CDR3, the full variable domain is ETGVTQSPTHLIKTRGQQVTLRCSSQSGHNTVSWYQQALGQGPQFIFQYYREEENGRGNFPPRFSGLQFPNYSSELNVNALELDDSALYLCASSLTGVEAFFGQGTRLTVV.

The chain joins TRBV12-3 or TRBV12-4 to TRBJ2-7; D ambiguous. V lost 7 bases, J lost 0 bases, and 10 bases lay in between. The CDR3 is 13 amino acids. The CDR3 reads CASTATDSYEQYF. The CDR3, as DNA: TGTGCCAGCACCGCCACGGACTCCTACGAGCAGTACTTC.

The chain has TRBV2 and TRBJ2-1; 15 bases are a match to TRBD2. Trimming at V came to 1 base and at J to 4 bases, leaving 2 bases not matched to a gene. This CDR3 is 17 amino acids long. From germline, CDR1 is SNHLY and CDR2 FYNNEI. In DNA, the CDR3 is TGTGCCAGCAGTGAAGTGGGGACTAGCGGGGGGTACAATGAGCAGTTCTTC. Translated, it gives CASSEVGTSGGYNEQFF.

The chain is built from TRBV4-2 and TRBJ2-3; no reliable D call. The length of the CDR3 is 16 residues. Between the trimmed V and J ends, which lost 0 bases and 6 bases, there was a span of 16 bases. Germline V gene data show CDR1 as LGHNA and CDR2 as YNFKEQ. CDR3 sequence (DNA): TGTGCCAGCAGCCAAGATGAGTTACCGGAGATGGATACGCAGTATTTT. It codes for CASSQDELPEMDTQYF.

V and J are TRBV6-5 and TRBJ1-2; 7 nucleotides line up with TRBD1. This CDR3 is built from 18 residues. Germline CDR1 MNHEY, CDR2 SVGAGI. V dropped 5 bases and J dropped 3; count of bases not matched to a gene: 18. The CDR3 DNA is TGTGCCAGCAGTACTATCGGTGAGGGGGCGATTCGATACTATGGCTACACCTTC. Translating it yields CASSTIGEGAIRYYGYTF.

This CDR3 is CASSLGGRYGYTF. The DNA for the CDR3 is TGTGCCAGCAGCTTAGGGGGGAGGTACGGCTACACCTTC. The chain joins TRBV7-9 to TRBJ1-2, with D tentatively TRBD1 (5 bases). CDR3 length: 13 residues. CDR1 and CDR2 (germline): SEHNR, FQNEAQ (reference sequence). V shed 1 base and J shed 8 bases, with 11 bases lying between them.

J is TRBJ1-2 and V is TRBV29-1, with TRBD1 matching 10 bases. The CDR3 has 16 residues. V shed 5 bases and J 4 bases; nucleotides not matched to a gene: 13. Germline V gene lookup returns CDR1 SQVTM and CDR2 ANQGSEA. The CDR3 DNA sequence: TGCAGCGTTCTCGCTATGGGGGACAGGGGTTTCTATGGCTACACCTTC. Protein product: CSVLAMGDRGFYGYTF.

The chain couples TRBV11-2 to TRBJ2-1; D is perhaps TRBD1 (5 bases). V was pared by 7 bases and J by 8 bases, with 18 bases between. This CDR3 comprises 14 residues. CDR1 is SGHAT, CDR2 FQNNGV, per germline. The CDR3 bases are TGTGCCAGCATCGGCCAGGGAACTCTCCATGAGCAGTTCTTC. Protein: CASIGQGTLHEQFF.

This chain links TRBV27 with TRBJ1-5, with TRBD1 matching over 12 bases. Germline V gene sequence: CDR1 MNHEY, CDR2 SMNVEV (reference sequence). This CDR3 is 19 amino acids long. V shed 1 base, J shed 7 bases, and the junction held 14 bases outside the gene matches. CDR3 amino acids: CASSLLGTGTGGAEQPQHF. As DNA, the CDR3 is TGTGCCAGCAGTTTATTAGGGACCGGGACAGGGGGCGCGGAGCAGCCCCAGCATTTT.

V and J are TRBV19 and TRBJ2-5; D perhaps matches TRBD1 (5 bases). Per the germline V gene, CDR1 is LNHDA and CDR2 is SQIVND (reference sequence). Trimming took off 5 bases at V and 1 base at J, with 11 bases between the two ends. The CDR3 has 14 amino acids. The CDR3 region is CASSPRQTQETQYF. In nucleotides, the CDR3 is TGTGCCAGTAGTCCCCGACAGACCCAAGAGACCCAGTACTTC.

The rearrangement links TRBV27 to TRBJ1-1; a weak D match, TRBD1 (5 bases). From germline, CDR1 is MNHEY and CDR2 SMNVEV (reference sequence). The CDR3 loop spans 15 amino acids. Between the trimmed V and J ends, which lost 5 bases and 0 bases, there was a span of 13 bases. In nucleotides, the CDR3 is TGTGCCAGCAGTATTAAGGGACTGATGAACACTGAAGCTTTCTTT. Translation gives CASSIKGLMNTEAFF.

CDR3 nucleotides: TGTGCCAGCAGCCGCCCTAGACACACGGATGAGCAGTTCTTC. Amino acid sequence: CASSRPRHTDEQFF. This sequence joins TRBV14 and TRBJ2-1; D remains ambiguous. The length of the CDR3 is 14 residues. The V end lost 4 bases, the J end lost 8 bases, and 15 bases lay between the germline ends. From germline, CDR1 is SGHDN and CDR2 FVKESK. Using reference TRBV14 and TRBJ2-1 for the parts outside the CDR3, the full variable domain is EAGVTQFPSHSVIEKGQTVTLRCDPISGHDNLYWYRRVMGKEIKFLLHFVKESKQDESGMPNNRFLAERTGGTYSTLKVQPAELEDSGVYFCASSRPRHTDEQFFGPGTRLTVL.